One and the same sample provided the 26 T cell receptor beta chains below, sequenced in a study of OX40 agonist ivuxolimab in advanced cancers. The assay was immunoSEQ multiplex PCR, and TCRdb's table has in-frame clones only and misses some. Of 55,000 to 70,000 clones detected, 75% to 90% appear once; the ten largest clones hold roughly 0.5%. The material sequenced was CD4+ or CD8+ T cells sorted from blood, taken in a trial of the OX40 agonist ivuxolimab. The receptor source for this set is an adult with an advanced solid tumor such as melanoma, head and neck, liver or kidney cancer.

The chain is built from TRBV19 and TRBJ2-7, with 7 bases matching TRBD1. The germline CDR1 and CDR2 sequences are LNHDA and SQIVND (reference sequence). This CDR3 contains 15 residues. Trimming at V came to 5 bases and at J to 1 base, leaving 8 bases not matched to a gene. CDR3 coding DNA: TGTGCCAGTAGTTTTGACAGGGCTCCTTCCTACGAGCAGTACTTC. It specifies CASSFDRAPSYEQYF.

The CDR3 DNA is TGTGCCAGCAGTCCGGGACTTCGCACAGATACGCAGTATTTT. This encodes CASSPGLRTDTQYF. The V and J genes are TRBV27 and TRBJ2-3, with D perhaps matching TRBD2 (6 bases). The length of the CDR3 is 14 residues. Per germline, CDR1 MNHEY and CDR2 SMNVEV (reference sequence). Trimming shortened V by 5 bases and J by 1 base, and 10 bases separated the two germline ends.

The V and J genes are TRBV29-1 and TRBJ2-3; D is perhaps TRBD2 (5 bases). Germline V CDR1 and CDR2: SQVTM, ANQGSEA. The CDR3 loop spans 15 amino acids. V shed 7 bases and J shed 0 bases, with 17 bases lying between them. The CDR3 nucleotides read TGCAGCGCCGGCACGGTTGGCGGGAGCACAGATACGCAGTATTTT. Its translation: CSAGTVGGSTDTQYF.

The V and J genes are TRBV5-4 and TRBJ2-7, with 8 bases identical to TRBD1. The V and J ends lost 4 bases and 0 bases, in that order; junction bases with no gene match: 3. Looked up from germline, CDR1 is SGHNT and CDR2 is YYREEE (reference sequence). CDR3 length equals 14 residues. This CDR3 reads CASSRDRSSYEQYF. The CDR3 nucleotides read TGTGCCAGCAGCCGGGACAGGAGCTCCTACGAGCAGTACTTC.

The chain carries TRBV10-3 and TRBJ2-5, with a possible D match to TRBD2 (7 bases). The CDR3 is made up of 15 amino acids. V lost 6 bases and J 5 bases, leaving 19 bases between the germline ends. The germline V gene encodes CDR1 ENHRY and CDR2 SYGVKD. CDR3 region: CAIRPEGGGGETQYF. The CDR3 DNA sequence: TGTGCCATCAGACCCGAAGGGGGGGGCGGGGAGACCCAGTACTTC.

The chain carries TRBV9 and TRBJ1-1; no reliable D call. In germline, CDR1 is SGDLS, CDR2 YYNGEE. The germline V and J ends were trimmed by 4 bases and 0 bases, with 13 bases remaining between them. The CDR3 contains 15 residues. CDR3 DNA sequence: TGTGCCAGCAGCCTATCGACGGGTGTGAACACTGAAGCTTTCTTT. It encodes CASSLSTGVNTEAFF.

The chain is built from TRBV28 and TRBJ1-2; 7 bases map to TRBD1. Germline trimming cut 3 bases from V and 3 bases from J; bases unmatched to any gene: 1. The CDR3 runs 13 residues. Germline loops: CDR1 MDHEN, CDR2 SYDVKM. CDR3 amino acids: CASSFQGDYGYTF. The CDR3 DNA follows: TGTGCCAGCAGTTTCCAGGGGGACTATGGCTACACCTTC.

V is TRBV19 and J is TRBJ2-3, with D possibly matching TRBD2 (6 bases). CDR3 length equals 13 residues. Trimming removed 9 bases at V and 5 bases at J, with 15 bases between. The V gene's germline CDR1 is LNHDA and CDR2 SQIVND (reference sequence). The CDR3 loop reads CASSGVRGDTQYF. Here the CDR3 DNA reads TGTGCCAGCTCGGGAGTCCGGGGAGATACGCAGTATTTT.

The gene calls are TRBV6-1 and TRBJ2-3; TRBD1 agrees at 9 bases. Germline V gene data show CDR1 as MNHNS and CDR2 as SASEGT. This CDR3 is built from 15 residues. The V gene end was trimmed by 4 bases and the J gene end by 3 bases; junction bases not matched to a gene: 5. CDR3 sequence: CASSASGQGTDTQYF. Here the CDR3 DNA reads TGTGCCAGCAGTGCCTCGGGACAGGGTACAGATACGCAGTATTTT.

The V and J genes are TRBV5-1 and TRBJ2-3; 15 bases match TRBD2. This CDR3 region has 16 residues. The V gene end was trimmed by 4 bases and the J gene end by 4 bases; junction bases not matched to a gene: 4. Germline CDR1 is SGHRS and CDR2 is YFSETQ. CDR3 coding DNA: TGCGCCAGCAGCGGGGGACTAGCGGGAGGCGCAGATACGCAGTATTTT. This translates into CASSGGLAGGADTQYF.

The sample holds a few counts of this clone. The chain uses TRBV30 and TRBJ1-4, with 7 bases aligning to TRBD1. Germline-derived CDR1 and CDR2 are GTSNPN and SVGIG (reference sequence). The junction had 7 bases not matched to a gene; V was cut back by 2 bases and J by 7 bases. The CDR3 spans 14 residues. The CDR3 nucleotides are TGTGCCTGGAGTACACAGGGGAAGGTTGAAAAACTGTTTTTT. As protein: CAWSTQGKVEKLFF.

The rearrangement links TRBV6-5 to TRBJ2-7; weak D call: TRBD2 (6 bases). CDR1 and CDR2 (germline): MNHEY, SVGAGI. Trimming shortened V by 2 bases and J by 3 bases, and 8 bases separated the two germline ends. The CDR3 has 13 amino acids. This chain's CDR3 is CASSYAGFYEQYF. Here the CDR3 DNA reads TGTGCCAGCAGTTACGCGGGGTTCTACGAGCAGTACTTC.

This rearrangement joins TRBV19 to TRBJ2-7, with D perhaps matching TRBD1 (5 bases). The CDR3 contains 17 residues. Between the trimmed V and J ends, which lost 3 bases and 4 bases, there was a span of 22 bases. In germline, CDR1 is LNHDA, CDR2 SQIVND (reference sequence). This CDR3 reads CASSIARGIDRGYEQYF. The CDR3 region has the DNA TGTGCCAGTAGTATCGCTCGCGGTATAGACAGAGGTTACGAGCAGTACTTC.

J is TRBJ2-3 and V is TRBV2, with D possibly being TRBD1 (6 bases). This CDR3 has 14 amino acids. Trimming pared 7 bases from V and 3 bases from J, leaving 14 bases between. Germline V CDR1 and CDR2: SNHLY, FYNNEI. The CDR3 DNA is TGTGCCAGCAAAACAGGGTGGGGGACAGATACGCAGTATTTT. Translating gives CASKTGWGTDTQYF.

The chain uses TRBV19 and TRBJ1-5, with 9 bases that match TRBD1. The V and J ends lost 5 bases and 6 bases, in that order; junction bases with no gene match: 8. Germline V gene data show CDR1 as LNHDA and CDR2 as SQIVND (reference sequence). This CDR3 has 15 residues. The CDR3 DNA reads as TGTGCCAGTAGTGTAATACAGGGGGCTGGTCAGCCCCAGCATTTT. Protein product: CASSVIQGAGQPQHF. Based on the CDR3 plus reference TRBV19 and TRBJ1-5, the full variable domain is DGGITQSPKYLFRKEGQNVTLSCEQNLNHDAMYWYRQDPGQGLRLIYYSQIVNDFQKGDIAEGYSVSREKKESFPLTVTSAQKNPTAFYLCASSVIQGAGQPQHFGDGTRLSIL.

This sequence joins TRBV5-6 and TRBJ1-5; perhaps TRBD1 as D (5 bases). Germline V gene lookup returns CDR1 SGHDT and CDR2 YYEEEE. Trimming shortened V by 0 bases and J by 7 bases, and 11 bases separated the two germline ends. The length of the CDR3 is 14 residues. The CDR3 spells CASSLVGGEQPQHF. The CDR3 DNA sequence: TGTGCCAGCAGCTTGGTGGGGGGAGAGCAGCCCCAGCATTTT.

CDR3 sequence (DNA): TGTGCCAGCAGCGGACTAGCGGGGGGCAACGAGCAGTACTTC. As protein: CASSGLAGGNEQYF. This chain links TRBV11-3 with TRBJ2-7, with 14 bases fitting TRBD2. The V gene end was trimmed by 5 bases and the J gene end by 5 bases; junction bases not matched to a gene: 2. Germline V gene data show CDR1 as SGHNT and CDR2 as YENEEA. The CDR3 loop spans 14 amino acids.

J is TRBJ2-7 and V is TRBV11-2; TRBD2 matches at 9 bases. This CDR3 contains 14 residues. V lost 1 base to trimming and J lost 7 bases; unmatched junction nucleotides: 5. CDR1 and CDR2 (germline): SGHAT, FQNNGV. The CDR3 spells CASSLGGRAEEQYF. In DNA form, the CDR3 reads TGTGCCAGCAGCTTAGGCGGGAGGGCGGAAGAGCAGTACTTC.

The V and J genes are TRBV5-1 and TRBJ1-6; 7 nucleotides match TRBD1. The CDR3 consists of 15 residues. V gave up 3 bases and J gave up 4 bases; unmatched junction bases: 4. Germline V gene sequence: CDR1 SGHRS, CDR2 YFSETQ. This chain's CDR3 is CASSYDRAYNSPLHF. CDR3 coding DNA: TGCGCCAGCAGCTATGACAGGGCGTATAATTCACCCCTCCACTTT.

The count of this clone is one. The rearrangement uses TRBV4-3 and TRBJ2-5; no clear D. Trimming cost V 0 bases and J 5 bases, with 10 bases left between them. CDR3 size: 14 residues. Per germline, CDR1 LGHNA and CDR2 YSLEER. In DNA, the CDR3 is TGCGCCAGCAGCCAAGATTTGAGCAAGGAGACCCAGTACTTC. Translated, it gives CASSQDLSKETQYF.

The chain recombines TRBV4-1 with TRBJ2-7; D gene unclear. Trimming pared 2 bases from V and 0 bases from J, leaving 11 bases between. CDR1 MGHRA and CDR2 YSYEKL come from the germline V gene. This CDR3 is 15 amino acids long. Here the CDR3 reads CASSQTQVSSYEQYF. CDR3 in DNA: TGCGCCAGCAGCCAAACGCAGGTGAGCTCCTACGAGCAGTACTTC.

With regard to this clone: One end of the junction varies from germline; a read error may be responsible. The genes are TRBV28 and TRBJ2-7; D might be TRBD1 (6 bases). The germline V gene encodes CDR1 MDHEN and CDR2 SYDVKM. CDR3 length: 13 amino acids. The CDR3 loop is CASTLDSSYVQYF. CDR3 in DNA: TGTGCCAGCACGCTGGACAGCTCCTACGTGCAGTACTTC. Full variable domain (remainder filled in from reference TRBV28 and TRBJ2-7): DVKVTQSSRYLVKRTGEKVFLECVQDMDHENMFWYRQDPGLGLRLIYFSYDVKMKEKGDIPEGYSVSREKKERFSLILESASTNQTSMYLCASTLDSSYVQYFGPGTRLTVT.

V usage is TRBV9 and J usage is TRBJ2-5; the match to TRBD2 covers 7 bases. There are 15 residues in the CDR3. The trim removed 0 bases at V and 4 bases at J, leaving 6 bases unmatched. Germline CDR1 SGDLS, CDR2 YYNGEE. CDR3 coding DNA: TGTGCCAGCAGCGTAGTAGGCGGGGGTGGAGAGACCCAGTACTTC. Its protein product is CASSVVGGGGETQYF.

The chain carries TRBV4-3 and TRBJ1-1, with TRBD1 matching over 7 bases. CDR1 LGHNA and CDR2 YSLEER come from the germline V gene. This CDR3 region has 15 residues. J gave up 4 bases and V 4 bases, and 9 bases lay outside the gene matches. The CDR3 region is CASSPTGQDGTEAFF. DNA for the CDR3: TGCGCCAGCAGCCCAACAGGACAGGACGGCACTGAAGCTTTCTTT.

The chain links TRBV7-2 to TRBJ2-7, with TRBD1 matching over 7 bases. The V gene end was trimmed by 5 bases and the J gene end by 0 bases; junction bases not matched to a gene: 7. The germline CDR1 and CDR2 sequences are SGHTA and FQGNSA. This CDR3 has 15 amino acids. This CDR3 is CASSPGQLGSYEQYF. The DNA for the CDR3 is TGTGCCAGCAGCCCGGGACAGCTAGGCTCCTACGAGCAGTACTTC.

The chain carries TRBV5-1 and TRBJ2-2; 7 nucleotides agree with TRBD1. J was trimmed by 8 bases and V by 5 bases; bases with no gene match: 12. This CDR3 contains 15 residues. The germline CDR1 and CDR2 sequences are SGHRS and YFSETQ. The CDR3 sequence is CASSTGTASRGELFF. CDR3 coding DNA: TGCGCCAGCAGTACCGGGACAGCGTCCAGGGGGGAGCTGTTTTTT.